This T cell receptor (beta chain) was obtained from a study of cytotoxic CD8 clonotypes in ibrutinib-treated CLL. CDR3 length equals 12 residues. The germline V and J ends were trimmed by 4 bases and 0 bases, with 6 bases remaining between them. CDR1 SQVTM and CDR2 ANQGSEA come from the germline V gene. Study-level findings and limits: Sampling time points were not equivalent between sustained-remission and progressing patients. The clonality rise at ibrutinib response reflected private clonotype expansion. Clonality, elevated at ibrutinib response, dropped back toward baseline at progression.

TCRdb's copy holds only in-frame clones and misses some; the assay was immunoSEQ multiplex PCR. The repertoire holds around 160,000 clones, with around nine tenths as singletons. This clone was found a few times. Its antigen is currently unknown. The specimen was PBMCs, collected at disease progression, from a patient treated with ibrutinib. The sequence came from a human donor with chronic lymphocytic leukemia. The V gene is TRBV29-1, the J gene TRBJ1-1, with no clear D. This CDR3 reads CSVVIVNTEAFF. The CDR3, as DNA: TGCAGCGTTGTCATAGTGAACACTGAAGCTTTCTTT.